These 10 T cell receptor beta chains were sequenced from one sample in a study of blood T cell repertoires in COVID-19. Sequenced by immunoSEQ multiplex PCR; TCRdb stores in-frame clones only, minus some. This repertoire shows approximately 220,000 clones, approximately 84% found once; its top ten account for approximately 2.6%. Sequencing input: peripheral blood. The receptors stem from a man aged 45-65 years who had recovered from COVID-19.

This clone was detected ten times or more. The V call is TRBV24-1, the J call TRBJ1-1; TRBD1 is a possible D gene (5 bases). V lost 5 bases and J 0 bases, leaving 9 bases between the germline ends. Germline CDR1 reads KGHDR; CDR2 reads SFDVKD. This CDR3 has 14 amino acids. In DNA, the CDR3 is TGTGCCACCAGTGGCCAGGGATTGAACACTGAAGCTTTCTTT. Protein product: CATSGQGLNTEAFF.

V usage is TRBV28 and J usage is TRBJ2-2; D might be TRBD1 (6 bases). Per germline, CDR1 MDHEN and CDR2 SYDVKM. V was cut by 6 bases and J by 0 bases, with 14 bases left in between. This CDR3 is 16 amino acids long. The chain's CDR3 is CASSPGHLANTGELFF. In DNA form, the CDR3 reads TGTGCCAGCAGCCCGGGACACTTGGCGAACACCGGGGAGCTGTTTTTT.

The V gene is TRBV9, the J gene TRBJ2-2; a weak D match, TRBD2 (6 bases). V shed 10 bases and J shed 1 base, with 11 bases lying between them. The CDR3 covers 13 residues. Germline CDR1 is SGDLS and CDR2 is YYNGEE. The CDR3 sequence is CAGGGENTGELFF. The CDR3 coding sequence is TGTGCCGGAGGAGGGGAGAACACCGGGGAGCTGTTTTTT.

The chain links TRBV30 to TRBJ2-5; TRBD2 matches 13 bases. This CDR3 spans 17 amino acids. Per the germline V gene, CDR1 is GTSNPN and CDR2 is SVGIG (reference sequence). The ends lost 3 bases at V and 1 base at J; junction bases unmatched: 8. This CDR3 reads CAWSEIRLAGGQETQYF. The CDR3 nucleotides read TGTGCCTGGAGCGAGATCCGACTAGCGGGGGGCCAAGAGACCCAGTACTTC.

The chain combines TRBV5-1 with TRBJ1-5; a possible D gene is TRBD1 (5 bases). Germline lookup yields CDR1 SGHRS and CDR2 YFSETQ. The V end was cut by 0 bases, the J end by 0 bases, with 7 bases between. This CDR3 is 15 amino acids long. In DNA form, the CDR3 reads TGCGCCAGCAGCTTGGAGGGGTATAGCAATCAGCCCCAGCATTTT. Translating gives CASSLEGYSNQPQHF.

This sequence joins TRBV30 and TRBJ1-1; D not certain. The CDR3 has 13 residues. V lost 5 bases and J 1 base, leaving 11 bases between the germline ends. The V gene's germline CDR1 is GTSNPN and CDR2 SVGIG (reference sequence). CDR3 residues: CAWELTGNTEAFF. CDR3 nucleotide sequence: TGTGCCTGGGAGCTTACGGGGAACACTGAAGCTTTCTTT.

This clone was seen once. The chain employs TRBV7-9 and TRBJ2-3; no reliable D call. CDR3 size: 15 residues. Trimming cost V 0 bases and J 2 bases, with 9 bases left between them. Per germline, CDR1 SEHNR and CDR2 FQNEAQ (reference sequence). The CDR3 protein is CASSLAGPATDTQYF. CDR3 bases: TGTGCCAGCAGCTTAGCGGGCCCCGCCACAGATACGCAGTATTTT.

The sample holds a few counts of this clone. This rearrangement joins TRBV5-1 to TRBJ1-5; 8 nucleotides agree with TRBD1. The germline V gene encodes CDR1 SGHRS and CDR2 YFSETQ. The CDR3 consists of 14 residues. The V segment lost 4 bases and the J segment 7 bases; nucleotides outside the gene matches: 7. The CDR3 is CASSPGTGMQPQHF. The CDR3 region has the DNA TGCGCCAGCAGCCCCGGGACAGGCATGCAGCCCCAGCATTTT.

There are a few counts of this clone. J is TRBJ1-6 and V is TRBV19, with D unclear. V lost 5 bases to trimming and J lost 4 bases, with 12 bases between them. Germline CDR1 LNHDA, CDR2 SQIVND (reference sequence). CDR3 length: 15 amino acids. The CDR3 DNA follows: TGTGCCAGTAGTCTCTTAGCTGGATATAATTCACCCCTCCACTTT. Amino acids: CASSLLAGYNSPLHF.

This clone was detected only a few times. V is TRBV27 and J is TRBJ2-2; TRBD2 aligns across 11 bases. CDR1 is MNHEY and CDR2 is SMNVEV in the germline V gene (reference sequence). V trimming: 2 bases; J trimming: 6 bases; junction bases outside the gene matches: 5. The CDR3 has 16 amino acids. The CDR3 DNA is TGTGCCAGCAGTTTAGGACTAGCGGGTGGGGCCGGGGAGCTGTTTTTT. As protein: CASSLGLAGGAGELFF.